The 27 T cell receptor beta chains listed next were all sequenced from one sample in a study of tissue T cells after allogeneic stem cell transplantation. Using immunoSEQ multiplex PCR, the repertoire was profiled, and TCRdb retains in-frame clones only, with some absent. The sample records 7,000 to 8,000 clones, 55% to 75% being singletons. Input material: blood. The receptor set was obtained from a female BALB/c mouse in good health. The MHC haplotype recorded for the strain is H2-d.

As regards this clone: Gene names refer to mouse genes. The CDR3 end is not reached by the read, which stops 1 residue before it; the germline J gene fills it in. This chain links TRBV13-2 with TRBJ2-2; D is perhaps TRBD1 (5 bases). Germline V gene lookup returns CDR1 NNHNN and CDR2 SYGAGS (reference sequence). V gave up 5 bases and J gave up 0 bases, with 11 bases separating them. The CDR3 runs to 15 residues. The covered CDR3 bases are TGTGCCAGCGGGTTGTGGACAACAAACACCGGGCAGCTCTAC. This gives the protein CASGLWTTNTGQLY. The full CDR3 protein reads CASGLWTTNTGQLYF.

On this clone itself: Mouse names are used for the genes. Read sequence stops 1 residue before the CDR3 end, and the germline J gene provides the missing end. This chain connects TRBV13-2 to TRBJ2-7; TRBD1 is a possible D gene (5 bases). The germline gives CDR1 NNHNN, CDR2 SYGAGS (reference sequence). The CDR3 sequence is 12 residues long. V was clipped by 0 bases and J by 4 bases, with 5 bases between them. CDR3 in amino acids: CASGDEGYEQYF. The CDR3 bases that were read are TGTGCCAGCGGTGATGAGGGGTATGAACAGTAC.

With respect to this clone: Genes and germline come from the mouse. CDR3: CASSIAGDEQYF. The DNA read from the CDR3 is TGTGCCAGCAGTATAGCGGGGGATGAACAGTAC. V usage is TRBV19 and J usage is TRBJ2-7, with D perhaps TRBD1 or TRBD2 (5 bases each). Sequencing ends 1 residue short of the CDR3 end; the germline J gene provides the rest. V dropped 0 bases and J dropped 5 bases, with 6 bases sitting between them. CDR1 FNHDT and CDR2 SITEND come from the germline V gene (reference sequence). This CDR3 region has 12 residues.

For this clone: Mouse gene names and germline throughout. The CDR3 goes on 1 residue after the read ends, and that part is filled in from the germline J gene. V is TRBV3 and J is TRBJ2-5, with no clear D. The CDR3 runs 12 residues. Germline assignment: CDR1 SNHLY and CDR2 FYNGKV (reference sequence). Between the trimmed V and J ends, which lost 3 bases and 3 bases, there was a span of 4 bases. The sequenced CDR3 bases are TGTGCCAGCAGCTTGGGGCAAGACACCCAGTAC. As protein: CASSLGQDTQY. In full, the CDR3 is CASSLGQDTQYF.

With respect to this clone: Mouse names are used for the genes. The CDR3 extends 1 residue past the end of the read, so its final part is completed from the germline J gene. V usage is TRBV13-1 and J usage is TRBJ1-1; perhaps TRBD1 as D (5 bases). Trimming removed 4 bases at V and 0 bases at J, with 10 bases between. The CDR3 runs to 14 residues. The V gene's germline CDR1 is NSHNY and CDR2 SYGAGN. Incomplete CDR3 DNA: TGTGCCAGCAGTTCCGGGACTCCAAACACAGAAGTCTTC. Protein: CASSSGTPNTEVF. The CDR3 in full is CASSSGTPNTEVFF.

About this clone itself: Genes here carry mouse names. The read halts 1 residue ahead of the CDR3 end, with the missing end drawn from the germline J gene. This chain links TRBV31 with TRBJ2-5; D is unresolved. V lost 0 bases, J lost 2 bases, and 3 bases lay in between. This CDR3 has 12 residues. CDR1 is GKSSPN, CDR2 SITVG, per germline. CDR3 amino acids: CAWSLAQDTQYF. The CDR3 bases that were read are TGTGCCTGGAGTCTGGCCCAAGACACCCAGTAC.

This clone was detected only once. Gene names denote mouse genes. The CDR3 end falls 1 residue outside the read, so it is completed with the germline J gene. This sequence joins TRBV20 and TRBJ1-1; D not resolved. V gave up 1 base and J gave up 4 bases, with 7 bases separating them. Germline V lookup: CDR1 GFQATS, CDR2 STVNSAI. The length of the CDR3 is 12 residues. CDR3 bases read: TGTGGTGCTAGGGGCAGTCCCACAGAAGTCTTC. Its translation is CGARGSPTEVF. The whole CDR3 reads CGARGSPTEVFF.

As concerns this clone: Gene names are the mouse ones. The DNA ends 1 residue before the CDR3 does, and the rest of the CDR3 is filled in from the germline J gene. The rearrangement joins TRBV5 to TRBJ2-2; D is unresolved. Germline V gene data show CDR1 as LGHNA and CDR2 as YNLKQL (reference sequence). This CDR3 region has 13 residues. Trimming removed 3 bases from V and 3 bases from J, with 5 bases in between. The CDR3 DNA, read in part, is TGTGCCAGCAGCCACGGGGACACCGGGCAGCTCTAC. Encoded protein: CASSHGDTGQLY. The CDR3 in its entirety is CASSHGDTGQLYF.

This clone has more than one count but fewer than ten. Genes here carry mouse names. The CDR3 is cut off 1 residue early in the read; its end comes from the germline J gene. The chain joins TRBV1 to TRBJ1-1; 7 bases map to TRBD1. CDR3 length equals 15 residues. CDR1 and CDR2 (germline): NSQYPW, LRSPGD (reference sequence). V lost 3 bases and J lost 0; bases outside the gene matches: 4. The part of the CDR3 DNA that was read is TGCACCTGCAGTGCGAGGGACAGTGCAAACACAGAAGTCTTC. It translates to CTCSARDSANTEVF. The complete CDR3 reads CTCSARDSANTEVFF.

With respect to this clone: Genes and germline are mouse. The sequenced fragment ends 1 residue before the CDR3 boundary, so the rest is inferred from the germline J gene. This rearrangement joins TRBV14 to TRBJ1-4; D is undetermined. The CDR3 is 14 amino acids. The V end lost 0 bases, the J end lost 0 bases, and 3 bases lay between the germline ends. Germline CDR1 and CDR2: SGHDT and FRDEAV. CDR3 sequence reads: CASSFSISNERLFF. The sequenced CDR3 bases are TGTGCCAGCAGTTTCTCAATTTCCAACGAAAGATTATTT.

This clone was counted between two and nine times. The genes and germline here are from mouse. The DNA ends 1 residue before the CDR3 does, and the rest of the CDR3 is filled in from the germline J gene. The V and J genes are TRBV29 and TRBJ2-7, with 10 bases aligning to TRBD2. Trimming took 2 bases from V and 6 from J; bases not matched to a gene: 1. Germline CDR1 reads MSHET; CDR2 reads SYDVDS. The CDR3 extends over 13 amino acids. CDR3 DNA (partial): TGTGCTAGCAGTTTACCTGGGGGGGCTGAACAGTAC. Protein sequence: CASSLPGGAEQY. The full-length CDR3 reads as CASSLPGGAEQYF.

Regarding this clone: Germline and genes: mouse. The read terminates 1 residue ahead of where the CDR3 ends, so the germline J gene completes it. The chain employs TRBV13-2 and TRBJ2-5, with TRBD2 as a possible D gene (7 bases). CDR3 size: 14 residues. The ends were cut back, 4 bases at V and 6 bases at J, with 15 bases in the middle. Looked up from germline, CDR1 is NNHNN and CDR2 is SYGAGS (reference sequence). The CDR3 DNA, read in part, is TGTGCCAGCGGTCAAAGGGGGGCTGAGGACACCCAGTAC. It specifies CASGQRGAEDTQY. The complete CDR3 protein is CASGQRGAEDTQYF.

Notes on this clone: These gene names are mouse names. The read ends 1 residue shy of where the CDR3 ends; the end is completed using the germline J gene. This chain uses TRBV5 with TRBJ1-1; TRBD1 might be the D (5 bases). Trimming removed 2 bases from V and 0 bases from J, with 7 bases in between. Germline V gene lookup returns CDR1 LGHNA and CDR2 YNLKQL (reference sequence). The CDR3 loop spans 14 amino acids. The CDR3 loop reads CASSQQGTNTEVFF. CDR3 DNA, as far as it was read: TGTGCCAGCAGCCAACAGGGAACAAACACAGAAGTCTTC.

In the case of this clone: Gene names are mouse gene names. The read terminates 1 residue ahead of where the CDR3 ends, so the germline J gene completes it. This chain links TRBV1 with TRBJ2-4, with 8 positions matching TRBD2. This CDR3 has 15 amino acids. Germline trimming cut 4 bases from V and 1 base from J; bases unmatched to any gene: 4. Germline V gene sequence: CDR1 NSQYPW, CDR2 LRSPGD (reference sequence). CDR3 bases read: TGCACCTGCAGTGTCCCGGGACTGGGTCAAAACACCTTGTAC. Translating it yields CTCSVPGLGQNTLY. The whole CDR3 protein reads CTCSVPGLGQNTLYF.

This clone was seen more than once but under ten times. The genes are named according to mouse. The CDR3 is CASSLDRDEQYF. Partial CDR3 DNA: TGTGCCAGCAGTCTGGACAGGGACGAACAGTAC. V gene TRBV24 combines with J gene TRBJ2-7, with 7 bases fitting TRBD1. The CDR3 goes on 1 residue after the read ends, and that part is filled in from the germline J gene. Trimming at V came to 2 bases and at J to 7 bases, leaving 2 bases not matched to a gene. The CDR3 is 12 residues long. CDR1 KGHTA and CDR2 FRNEEI come from the germline V gene.

This clone showed up just a few times. The listed genes are named as in mouse. The CDR3 end falls 1 residue outside the read, so it is completed with the germline J gene. The gene calls are TRBV13-1 and TRBJ1-4, with TRBD1 as a possible D gene (6 bases). The ends were cut back, 1 base at V and 4 bases at J, with 11 bases in the middle. Germline V lookup: CDR1 NSHNY, CDR2 SYGAGN. The CDR3 runs 15 residues. The part of the CDR3 DNA that was read is TGTGCCAGCAGTGATCACCGGGACAACAACGAAAGATTATTT. Amino acids: CASSDHRDNNERLF. The complete CDR3 sequence is CASSDHRDNNERLFF.

Of note for this clone: Gene names are the mouse ones. The observed sequence ends 1 residue before the CDR3 terminus, with the missing tail filled in from the germline J gene. The chain has TRBV31 and TRBJ1-1; tentatively, D is TRBD1 (5 bases). Germline lookup yields CDR1 GKSSPN and CDR2 SITVG. Deletions cut 5 bases from V and 0 bases from J, with 10 bases between. The CDR3 spans 13 residues. The CDR3 reads CAWLRATNTEVFF. The sequenced CDR3 bases are TGTGCCTGGCTCAGGGCCACAAACACAGAAGTCTTC. Supplemented by reference TRBV31 and TRBJ1-1, the full variable domain reads AQTIHQWPVAEIKAVGSPLSLGCTIKGKSSPNLYWYWQATGGTLQQLFYSITVGQVESVVQLNLSASRPKDDQFILSTEKLLLSHSGFYLCAWLRATNTEVFFGKGTRLTVV.

With respect to this clone: Gene names denote mouse genes. The read comes to an end 1 residue before the CDR3 does, leaving the germline J gene to fill in the end. The chain carries TRBV5 and TRBJ2-5; 13 bases fit TRBD2. Trimming at V came to 1 base and at J to 8 bases, leaving 6 bases not matched to a gene. This CDR3 is 16 amino acids long. CDR1 and CDR2 from the germline V gene are LGHNA and YNLKQL (reference sequence). The CDR3 loop reads CASSQGTGGAQTTQYF. Partial CDR3 DNA: TGTGCCAGCAGCCAAGGGACTGGGGGGGCGCAAACCACCCAGTAC.

Turning to this clone: Mouse names are used for the genes. From the germline J gene comes the end of the CDR3, since the read stops 1 residue before it. The genes are TRBV4 and TRBJ2-5; 9 bases are a match to TRBD2. The CDR3 totals 14 residues. Losses at the gene ends were 3 bases for V and 6 bases for J; bases not matched to a gene: 4. CDR1 is LGHDT, CDR2 YNNKQL, per germline (reference sequence). The CDR3 loop is CASSYTGGRDTQYF. The covered CDR3 bases are TGTGCCAGCAGCTACACTGGGGGGAGGGACACCCAGTAC.

This clone was recorded only once. Mouse names are used for the genes. The CDR3 bases that were read are TGTGCCAGCTCTCTCGAAAAAAACTCCGACTACACC. Residues: CASSLEKNSDYT. The CDR3 as a whole reads CASSLEKNSDYTF. The chain recombines TRBV12-2 with TRBJ1-2; no clear D gene. Read coverage stops 1 residue before the CDR3 terminus; the germline J gene supplies the remainder. The length of the CDR3 is 13 residues. V lost 0 bases and J 1 base, leaving 5 bases between the germline ends. The germline gives CDR1 SGHLS, CDR2 HYDKME.

Comments on this clone: Gene names and germline match the mouse. Read data end 1 residue before the CDR3 end; the end is taken from the germline J gene. The chain employs TRBV13-3 and TRBJ2-4; 8 bases are shared with TRBD2. V shed 0 bases and J 3 bases; nucleotides not matched to a gene: 0. Germline assignment: CDR1 NNHDY and CDR2 SYVADS. CDR3 length: 14 residues. The CDR3 bases that were read are TGTGCCAGCAGTGATGTGGGGGGGCAAAACACCTTGTAC. Its protein product is CASSDVGGQNTLY. The whole CDR3 protein reads CASSDVGGQNTLYF.

A word on this clone: The listed genes are named as in mouse. The read ends 1 residue early relative to the CDR3; the germline J gene fills the gap. The chain carries TRBV4 and TRBJ2-7, with a tentative D call TRBD1 (5 bases). V was trimmed by 3 bases and J by 4 bases, leaving 7 bases between them. The CDR3 contains 12 residues. Germline CDR1 and CDR2: LGHDT and YNNKQL (reference sequence). The part of the CDR3 DNA that was read is TGTGCCAGCAGCTATGGACAATATGAACAGTAC. Translated, it gives CASSYGQYEQY. The CDR3 as a whole reads CASSYGQYEQYF.

Remarks on this clone: Genes and germline are mouse. The read comes to an end 1 residue before the CDR3 does, leaving the germline J gene to fill in the end. This rearrangement joins TRBV13-2 to TRBJ2-5, with D possibly being TRBD1 (6 bases). CDR3 length: 12 amino acids. V shed 5 bases and J shed 5 bases, with 9 bases lying between them. Germline V gene sequence: CDR1 NNHNN, CDR2 SYGAGS (reference sequence). The CDR3 is CASGAGADTQYF. The sequenced part of the CDR3 DNA is TGTGCCAGCGGCGCAGGGGCAGACACCCAGTAC.

This clone was picked up one time. Gene names are the mouse ones. From the germline J gene comes the end of the CDR3, since the read stops 1 residue before it. This chain connects TRBV1 to TRBJ1-2, with 9 bases lining up with TRBD1. The J segment lost 4 bases and the V segment lost 1 base, leaving 1 base of the junction unmatched. Germline V lookup: CDR1 NSQYPW, CDR2 LRSPGD (reference sequence). The CDR3 loop spans 14 amino acids. CDR3 bases read: TGCACCTGCAGTGCAGGGGACAGGGTCTCCGACTACACC. The encoded protein is CTCSAGDRVSDYT. The entire CDR3 reads CTCSAGDRVSDYTF.

With regard to this clone: These gene names are mouse names. The CDR3 end falls 1 residue outside the read, so it is completed with the germline J gene. This chain links TRBV19 with TRBJ2-7; D possibly corresponds to TRBD2 (6 bases). The V gene lost 2 bases and the J gene lost 6 bases, with 6 bases spanning the gap. Germline-derived CDR1 and CDR2 are FNHDT and SITEND (reference sequence). This CDR3 spans 11 amino acids. The CDR3 loop is CASSIWGEQYF. CDR3 bases read: TGTGCCAGCAGTATCTGGGGTGAACAGTAC.

This clone was recorded a few times. Genes here carry mouse names. The sequenced fragment ends 1 residue before the CDR3 boundary, so the rest is inferred from the germline J gene. The rearrangement joins TRBV13-1 to TRBJ2-7, with TRBD1 as a possible D gene (6 bases). This CDR3 has 14 amino acids. CDR1 is NSHNY, CDR2 SYGAGN, per germline. V dropped 1 base and J dropped 0 bases, with 8 bases sitting between them. CDR3: CASSDQGSSYEQYF. Partial CDR3 DNA: TGTGCCAGCAGTGATCAGGGGAGCTCCTATGAACAGTAC.

This clone showed up just a few times. Mouse gene names and germline throughout. The DNA read from the CDR3 is TGTGCCTGGAGTCTAGTCCCTGGGGGGTTTGAACAGTAC. This translates into CAWSLVPGGFEQY. The whole CDR3 protein is CAWSLVPGGFEQYF. V is TRBV31 and J is TRBJ2-7; 8 bases line up with TRBD2. With the read ending 1 residue before the CDR3 end, the germline J gene is used to fill in that end. V dropped 0 bases and J dropped 6; count of bases not matched to a gene: 7. This CDR3 has 14 residues. Germline CDR1 reads GKSSPN; CDR2 reads SITVG.